Below, one TCR beta chain is given with its context. Its specificity is unknown. Regarding time point: week 47, end of study. Doses comprised 300 ug of mutant IDH1 20-mer peptide each, plus topical imiquimod. In weeks 1, 3, 5, 7, 11, 15, 19 and 23, patients were immunized, eight times in all. Astrocytomas found in donors were new, WHO grade 3 or 4, IDH1-mutant and ATRX-lost. This CDR3 has 12 residues. Trimming took off 5 bases at V and 0 bases at J, with 5 bases between the two ends. Germline V lookup: CDR1 SNHLY, CDR2 FYNNEI. The data were obtained in a study of a mutant IDH1 vaccine in newly diagnosed glioma. Overall study context: Treated patients, averaging around 40 years, were approximately 60% male and about 40% female. Study-level results: Pseudoprogression apparently lacked any relation to changes in top peripheral T cell clonotypes.

TCRdb keeps only in-frame clones here, not all; method: immunoSEQ multiplex PCR. The repertoire has about 56,000 clones, over 80% of them found once; the top ten carry 3% to 4%. The material was PBMCs, obtained from a glioma patient whose treatment included an IDH1 peptide vaccine. This chain joins TRBV2 and TRBJ2-7; D call uncertain. This sequence originates from a woman aged 50 to 60 with glioma. In DNA, the CDR3 is TGTGCCAGCAGTCGCAGCTCCTACGAGCAGTACTTC. Its protein product is CASSRSSYEQYF.